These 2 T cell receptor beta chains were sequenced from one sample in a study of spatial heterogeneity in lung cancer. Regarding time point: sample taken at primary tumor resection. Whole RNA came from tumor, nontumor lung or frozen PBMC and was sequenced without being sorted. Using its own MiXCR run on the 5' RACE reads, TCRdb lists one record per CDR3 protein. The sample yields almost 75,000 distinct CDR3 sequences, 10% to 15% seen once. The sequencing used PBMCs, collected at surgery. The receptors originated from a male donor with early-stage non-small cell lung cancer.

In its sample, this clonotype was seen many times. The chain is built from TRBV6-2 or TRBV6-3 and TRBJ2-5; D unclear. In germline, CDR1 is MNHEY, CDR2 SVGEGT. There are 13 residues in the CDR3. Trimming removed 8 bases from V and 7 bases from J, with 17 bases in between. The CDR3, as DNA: TGTGCCAGCCGGGTGGCCCCGATGGGGACCCAGTACTTC. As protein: CASRVAPMGTQYF.

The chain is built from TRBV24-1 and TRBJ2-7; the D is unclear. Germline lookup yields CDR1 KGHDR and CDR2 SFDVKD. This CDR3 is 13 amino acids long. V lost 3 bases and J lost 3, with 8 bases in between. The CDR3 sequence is CATSDPGLYEQYF. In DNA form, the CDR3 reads TGTGCCACCAGTGATCCCGGTCTCTACGAGCAGTACTTC.